This T cell receptor beta chain was recovered during a study of CD8 T cells in Susac syndrome. With random hexamers, reverse transcription was performed on roughly 0.45 to 1 ug of RNA. Using its own MiXCR run on the immunoSEQ multiplex PCR reads, TCRdb lists one record per CDR3 protein. The sample records roughly 190,000 distinct CDR3 sequences, approximately 94% being singletons. The CDR3 spans 14 residues. The trim removed 5 bases at V and 6 bases at J, leaving 7 bases unmatched. The sequence derives from a human donor in good health. V gene TRBV12-3 or TRBV12-4 combines with J gene TRBJ1-5; 7 bases are a match to TRBD1. Sequenced: CD4+ T cells from PBMCs. CDR3 residues: CASSLSGGSQPQHF. The CDR3 DNA is TGTGCCAGCAGTCTCTCAGGGGGAAGTCAGCCCCAGCATTTT.